This TCR beta chain was recorded in a study of blood T cells in healthy people across ages. For the second PCR, which ran for about 7 to 12 cycles, a sample-barcoded 5' primer and a J-beta primer mix were used. TCRdb re-derived calls from the 5' RACE reads in MiXCR, one entry per CDR3 protein. Among approximately 1,700,000 distinct CDR3 sequences listed, roughly two fifths were seen once. From germline, CDR1 is MNHEY and CDR2 SVGEGT. The CDR3 totals 15 residues. This TCR came from a human donor in good health. Sequences were obtained from blood. This chain links TRBV6-2 or TRBV6-3 with TRBJ2-1, with a possible D match to TRBD2 (6 bases). Matching the DNA end better, TRBJ2-7 makes the J call doubtful. CDR3 nucleotide sequence: TGTGCCAGCATTAACTCCGGGACTTCCTACAATGAGCAGTACTTC. The encoded protein is CASINSGTSYNEQYF.